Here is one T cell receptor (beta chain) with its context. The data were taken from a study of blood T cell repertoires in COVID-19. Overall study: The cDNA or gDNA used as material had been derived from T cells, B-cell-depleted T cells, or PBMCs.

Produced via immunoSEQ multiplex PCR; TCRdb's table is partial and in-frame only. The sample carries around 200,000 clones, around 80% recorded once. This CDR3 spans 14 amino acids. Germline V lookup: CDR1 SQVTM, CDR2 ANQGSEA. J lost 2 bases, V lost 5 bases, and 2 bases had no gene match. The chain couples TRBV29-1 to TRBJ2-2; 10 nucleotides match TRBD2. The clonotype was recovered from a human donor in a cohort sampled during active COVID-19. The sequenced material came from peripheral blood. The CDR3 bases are TGCAGCGTTCGGACTAGCGGAAACACCGGGGAGCTGTTTTTT. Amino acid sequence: CSVRTSGNTGELFF.